This passage covers 15 T cell receptor beta chains from one sample sequenced in a study of T cell repertoires in cytomegalovirus infection. From the reads, TCRdb called clonotypes with MiXCR, one entry per CDR3 protein. The sample lists approximately 400,000 distinct CDR3 sequences; 30% to 40% were seen once. The sample taken for sequencing was PBMCs. These TCRs come from a human donor in good health (CMV status not recorded). Some clones in this sample may be carry-over from other donors' samples.

Points on this clonotype: Just one base apart from a much larger clone, this may be a read error. The CDR3 carries no conserved terminal phenylalanine or tryptophan, so it likely arises from a read error. V gene TRBV7-2 combines with J gene TRBJ2-5; D perhaps matches TRBD2 (5 bases). The germline gives CDR1 SGHTA, CDR2 FQGNSA. Trimming cost V 5 bases and J 6 bases, with 22 bases left between them. The CDR3 runs to 16 residues. The CDR3, as DNA: TGTGCCAGCAGCACTATTTCCCGACCAAGCGGCAAGACCCAGTACTCC. This codes for CASSTISRPSGKTQYS.

The chain joins TRBV12-3 or TRBV12-4 to TRBJ2-7, with 8 nucleotides matching TRBD1. The CDR3 extends over 13 amino acids. V shed 3 bases, J shed 5 bases, and the junction held 3 bases outside the gene matches. The CDR3 sequence: CASSLQGANEQYF. DNA for the CDR3: TGTGCCAGCAGTTTGCAGGGGGCCAACGAGCAGTACTTC.

This clonotype was seen many times. The chain has TRBV19 and TRBJ2-2, with D unresolved. V lost 10 bases, J lost 0 bases, and 15 bases lay in between. The germline gives CDR1 LNHDA, CDR2 SQIVND (reference sequence). The CDR3 sequence is 15 residues long. This chain's CDR3 is CATLPVSSNTGELFF. The CDR3 nucleotides are TGTGCCACCCTCCCAGTTTCCTCGAACACCGGGGAGCTGTTTTTT.

This clonotype was counted only a few times. The chain uses TRBV4-1 and TRBJ2-1; 8 nucleotides line up with TRBD2. Trimming at V came to 0 bases and at J to 1 base, leaving 5 bases not matched to a gene. The V gene's germline CDR1 is MGHRA and CDR2 YSYEKL. This CDR3 is 17 amino acids long. CDR3: CASSQEYASGSYNEQFF. In nucleotides, the CDR3 is TGCGCCAGCAGCCAAGAATACGCTAGCGGGTCCTACAATGAGCAGTTCTTC.

This clonotype was counted ten times or more. This chain uses TRBV25-1 with TRBJ2-5; the D is unclear. Germline V gene data show CDR1 as MGHDK and CDR2 as SYGVNS. V dropped 1 base and J dropped 5 bases, with 14 bases sitting between them. The CDR3 is 15 amino acids. In nucleotides, the CDR3 is TGTGCCAGCAGTGAATGGGCCCCATTGGGGGAGACCCAGTACTTC. Translation: CASSEWAPLGETQYF.

In its sample, this clonotype was seen a few times. The rearrangement joins TRBV11-2 to TRBJ2-2, with D possibly being TRBD1 (6 bases). Germline-derived CDR1 and CDR2 are SGHAT and FQNNGV. The CDR3 sequence is 16 residues long. V was cut by 1 base and J by 4 bases, with 13 bases left in between. CDR3 in amino acids: CASSLAGTIFTGELFF. The CDR3 DNA follows: TGTGCCAGCAGCTTAGCCGGGACAATTTTCACCGGGGAGCTGTTTTTT. The entire variable domain, with the rest obtained from reference TRBV11-2 and TRBJ2-2, is as follows: EAGVAQSPRYKIIEKRQSVAFWCNPISGHATLYWYQQILGQGPKLLIQFQNNGVVDDSQLPKDRFSAERLKGVDSTLKIQPAKLEDSAVYLCASSLAGTIFTGELFFGEGSRLTVL.

There are many counts of this clonotype. The chain carries TRBV7-2 and TRBJ2-7, with TRBD1 matching 11 bases. CDR3 size: 16 residues. The trim removed 5 bases at V and 3 bases at J, leaving 9 bases unmatched. Germline V lookup: CDR1 SGHTA, CDR2 FQGNSA. The CDR3 loop is CASSLTGTGGGYEQYF. The DNA for the CDR3 is TGTGCCAGCAGCCTCACTGGGACAGGGGGAGGCTACGAGCAGTACTTC.

The CDR3 nucleotides are TGTGCCAGCAGCTTAACAGGGGGCTATGACGAGCAGTACTTC. Amino acid sequence: CASSLTGGYDEQYF. The chain combines TRBV7-9 with TRBJ2-7, with 9 bases that match TRBD1. Germline CDR1 is SEHNR and CDR2 is FQNEAQ (reference sequence). The trim removed 2 bases at V and 5 bases at J, leaving 4 bases unmatched. The CDR3 runs 14 residues.

The sample holds a few counts of this clonotype. The rearrangement links TRBV28 to TRBJ1-1; D is uncertain. V was pared by 7 bases and J by 7 bases, with 10 bases between. CDR1 and CDR2 (germline): MDHEN, SYDVKM. The CDR3 runs 11 residues. CDR3 sequence: CASTLELEAFF. The DNA of the CDR3 is TGTGCCAGCACGCTTGAGCTTGAAGCTTTCTTT.

The chain uses TRBV4-2 and TRBJ2-2, with TRBD2 identical over 8 bases. V gave up 3 bases and J gave up 4 bases; unmatched junction bases: 7. Germline CDR1 is LGHNA and CDR2 is YNFKEQ. This CDR3 comprises 16 residues. The CDR3, as DNA: TGTGCCAGCAGCCAGGAAGCGGGGGCCAGCACCGGGGAGCTGTTTTTT. It yields the protein CASSQEAGASTGELFF.

This clonotype was detected ten times or more. The rearrangement links TRBV5-5 to TRBJ1-5; 8 bases align to TRBD1. There are 15 residues in the CDR3. CDR1 and CDR2 (germline): SGHKS, YYEKEE (reference sequence). Trimming took 0 bases from V and 4 from J; bases not matched to a gene: 3. The chain's CDR3 is CASSLEGTGNQPQHF. CDR3 bases: TGTGCCAGCAGCTTGGAAGGGACAGGTAATCAGCCCCAGCATTTT. Combining the CDR3 with reference TRBV5-5 and TRBJ1-5 gives the whole variable domain DAGVTQSPTHLIKTRGQQVTLRCSPISGHKSVSWYQQVLGQGPQFIFQYYEKEERGRGNFPDRFSARQFPNYSSELNVNALLLGDSALYLCASSLEGTGNQPQHFGDGTRLSIL.

The table lists this clonotype with a few counts. The chain has TRBV5-6 and TRBJ1-5; no reliable D call. The germline gives CDR1 SGHDT, CDR2 YYEEEE. V was pared by 3 bases and J by 4 bases, with 5 bases between. This CDR3 contains 12 residues. The CDR3 protein is CASSWGNQPQHF. CDR3 DNA sequence: TGTGCCAGCAGCTGGGGTAATCAGCCCCAGCATTTT.

The CDR3 here is CASQARTANTEAFF. CDR3 coding DNA: TGTGCCAGCCAGGCCCGGACAGCAAACACTGAAGCTTTCTTT. The rearrangement joins TRBV19 to TRBJ1-1; possibly TRBD1 for D (6 bases). V shed 9 bases and J shed 2 bases, with 16 bases lying between them. There are 14 residues in the CDR3. Per germline, CDR1 LNHDA and CDR2 SQIVND (reference sequence).

Regarding this clonotype: The germline gene is not matched at one end of the junction; a read error may be the cause. The CDR3 nucleotides read TGTGCCAGCAGTTCAGGACTAGCGGTAGATAAGCAGTATTTT. It translates to CASSSGLAVDKQYF. The chain couples TRBV11-2 to TRBJ2-3, with TRBD2 identical over 10 bases. The CDR3 extends over 14 amino acids. CDR1 and CDR2 (germline): SGHAT, FQNNGV.

This clonotype was picked up one time. The V gene is TRBV18, the J gene TRBJ1-1; no firm D call. Germline loops: CDR1 KGHSH, CDR2 LQKENI. Trimming removed 2 bases from V and 5 bases from J, with 12 bases in between. The CDR3 is 14 amino acids. CDR3 region: CASSPVGILTEAFF. For the CDR3, the DNA is TGTGCCAGCTCACCAGTAGGGATTTTAACTGAAGCTTTCTTT.